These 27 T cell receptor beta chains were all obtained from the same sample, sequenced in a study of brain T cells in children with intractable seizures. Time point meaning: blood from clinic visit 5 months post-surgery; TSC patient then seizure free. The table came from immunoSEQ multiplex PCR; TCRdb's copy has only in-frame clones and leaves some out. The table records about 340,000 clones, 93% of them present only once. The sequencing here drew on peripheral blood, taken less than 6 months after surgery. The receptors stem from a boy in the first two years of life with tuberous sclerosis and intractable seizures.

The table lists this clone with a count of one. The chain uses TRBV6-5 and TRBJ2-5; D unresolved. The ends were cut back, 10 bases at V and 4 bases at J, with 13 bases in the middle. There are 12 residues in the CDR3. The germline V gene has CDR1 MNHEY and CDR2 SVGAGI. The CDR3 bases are TGTGCCACGCGACCTGCCGGAGAGACCCAGTACTTC. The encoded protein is CATRPAGETQYF.

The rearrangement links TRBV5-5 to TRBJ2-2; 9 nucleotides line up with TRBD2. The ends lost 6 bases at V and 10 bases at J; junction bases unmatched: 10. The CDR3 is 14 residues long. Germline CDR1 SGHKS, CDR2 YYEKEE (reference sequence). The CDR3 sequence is CASIKAGGPPELFF. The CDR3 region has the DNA TGTGCCAGCATCAAAGCGGGAGGCCCCCCGGAGCTGTTTTTT.

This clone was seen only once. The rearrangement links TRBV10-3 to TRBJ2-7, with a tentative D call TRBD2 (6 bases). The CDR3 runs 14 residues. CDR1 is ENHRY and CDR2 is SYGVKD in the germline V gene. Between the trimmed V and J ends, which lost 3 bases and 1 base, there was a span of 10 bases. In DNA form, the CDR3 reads TGTGCCATCAGTGACTTAGCGGCATCCTACGAGCAGTACTTC. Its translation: CAISDLAASYEQYF.

The CDR3 protein is CASKQTGVIGNTIYF. DNA for the CDR3: TGTGCCAGCAAGCAGACAGGGGTCATTGGAAACACCATATATTTT. The V call is TRBV3-1 (or the pseudogene TRBV3-2), the J call TRBJ1-3, with 8 bases matching TRBD1. Germline trimming cut 7 bases from V and 3 bases from J; bases unmatched to any gene: 8. CDR1 is LGHDT, CDR2 YNNKEL, per germline (reference sequence). The CDR3 runs 15 residues.

In DNA form, the CDR3 reads TGTGCCAGCAGTTACCTAGACAGCAATCAGCCCCAGCATTTT. It codes for CASSYLDSNQPQHF. The rearrangement links TRBV6-6 to TRBJ1-5; D is ambiguous. The CDR3 length is 14 residues. Germline-derived CDR1 and CDR2 are MNHNY and SVGAGI (reference sequence). V was trimmed by 2 bases and J by 1 base, leaving 6 bases between them.

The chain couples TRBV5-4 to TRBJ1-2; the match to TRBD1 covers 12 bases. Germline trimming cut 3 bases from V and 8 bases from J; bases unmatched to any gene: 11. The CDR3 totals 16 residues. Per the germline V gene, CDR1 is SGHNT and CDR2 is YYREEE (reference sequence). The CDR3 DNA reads TGTGCCAGCAGCTGGAAGACGGGACAGGGGGCGCAAGGCTACACCTTC. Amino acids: CASSWKTGQGAQGYTF.

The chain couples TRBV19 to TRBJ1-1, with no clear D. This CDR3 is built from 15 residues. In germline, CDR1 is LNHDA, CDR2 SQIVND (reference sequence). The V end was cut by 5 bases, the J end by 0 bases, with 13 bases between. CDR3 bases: TGTGCCAGTAGTTCTCGTAAACCCATGAACACTGAAGCTTTCTTT. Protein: CASSSRKPMNTEAFF.

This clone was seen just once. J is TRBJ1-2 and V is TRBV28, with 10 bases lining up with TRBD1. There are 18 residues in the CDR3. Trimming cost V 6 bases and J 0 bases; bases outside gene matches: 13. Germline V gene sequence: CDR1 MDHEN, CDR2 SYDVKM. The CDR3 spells CASSTDRGPPAPNYGYTF. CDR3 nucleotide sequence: TGTGCCAGCAGCACCGACAGGGGGCCCCCAGCACCTAACTATGGCTACACCTTC.

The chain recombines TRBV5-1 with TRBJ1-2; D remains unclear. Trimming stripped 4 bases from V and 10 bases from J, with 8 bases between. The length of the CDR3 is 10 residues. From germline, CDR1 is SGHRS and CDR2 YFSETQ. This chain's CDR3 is CASSPRTYTF. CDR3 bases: TGCGCCAGCAGCCCCCGAACCTACACCTTC.

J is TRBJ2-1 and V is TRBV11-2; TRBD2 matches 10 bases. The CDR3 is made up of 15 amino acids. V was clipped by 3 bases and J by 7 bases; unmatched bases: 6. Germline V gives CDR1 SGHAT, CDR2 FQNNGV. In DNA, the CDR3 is TGTGCCAGCAGCTTTCATCAGCGGGAGGGGAATGAGCAGTTCTTC. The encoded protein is CASSFHQREGNEQFF.

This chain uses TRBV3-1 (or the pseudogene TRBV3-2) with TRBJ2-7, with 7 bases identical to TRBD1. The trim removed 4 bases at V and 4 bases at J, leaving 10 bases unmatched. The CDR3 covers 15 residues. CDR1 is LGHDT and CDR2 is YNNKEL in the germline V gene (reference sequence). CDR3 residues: CASSPIRGKLYEQYF. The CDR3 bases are TGTGCCAGCAGCCCTATCAGGGGGAAGCTGTACGAGCAGTACTTC.

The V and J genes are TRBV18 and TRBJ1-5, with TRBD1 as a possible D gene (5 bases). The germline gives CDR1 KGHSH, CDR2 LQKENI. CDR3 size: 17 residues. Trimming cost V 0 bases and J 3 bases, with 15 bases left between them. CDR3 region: CASSPPGDGGFNQPQHF. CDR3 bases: TGTGCCAGCTCACCACCGGGCGACGGGGGGTTCAATCAGCCCCAGCATTTT. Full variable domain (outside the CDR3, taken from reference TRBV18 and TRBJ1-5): NAGVMQNPRHLVRRRGQEARLRCSPMKGHSHVYWYRQLPEEGLKFMVYLQKENIIDESGMPKERFSAEFPKEGPSILRIQQVVRGDSAAYFCASSPPGDGGFNQPQHFGDGTRLSIL.

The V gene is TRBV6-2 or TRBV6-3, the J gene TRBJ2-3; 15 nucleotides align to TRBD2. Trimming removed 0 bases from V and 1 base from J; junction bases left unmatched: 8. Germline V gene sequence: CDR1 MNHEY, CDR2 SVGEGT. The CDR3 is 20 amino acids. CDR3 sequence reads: CASSYSSGLAGGLGTDTQYF. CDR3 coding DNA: TGTGCCAGCAGTTACTCGTCAGGACTAGCGGGGGGGCTTGGCACAGATACGCAGTATTTT.

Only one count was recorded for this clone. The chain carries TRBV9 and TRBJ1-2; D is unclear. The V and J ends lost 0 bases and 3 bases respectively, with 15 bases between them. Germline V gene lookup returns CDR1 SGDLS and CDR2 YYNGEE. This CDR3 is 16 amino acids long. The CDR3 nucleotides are TGTGCCAGCAGCGTAGTGACCGGAACTGCGGACTATGGCTACACCTTC. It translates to CASSVVTGTADYGYTF. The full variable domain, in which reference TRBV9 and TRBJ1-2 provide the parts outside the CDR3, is DSGVTQTPKHLITATGQRVTLRCSPRSGDLSVYWYQQSLDQGLQFLIQYYNGEERAKGNILERFSAQQFPDLHSELNLSSLELGDSALYFCASSVVTGTADYGYTFGSGTRLTVV.

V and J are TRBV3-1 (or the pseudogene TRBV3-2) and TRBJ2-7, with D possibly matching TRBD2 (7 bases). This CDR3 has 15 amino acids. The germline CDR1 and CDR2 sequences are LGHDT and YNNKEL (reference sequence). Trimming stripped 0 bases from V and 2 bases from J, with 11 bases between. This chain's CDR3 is CASSQEAGATYEQYF. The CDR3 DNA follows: TGTGCCAGCAGCCAAGAGGCGGGGGCTACCTACGAGCAGTACTTC.

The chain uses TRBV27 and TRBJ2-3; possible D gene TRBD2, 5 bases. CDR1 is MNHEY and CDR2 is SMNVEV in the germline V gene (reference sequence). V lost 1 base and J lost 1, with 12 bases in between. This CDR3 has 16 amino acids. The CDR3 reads CASSLFRVGGTDTQYF. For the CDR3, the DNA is TGTGCCAGCAGTTTATTTCGGGTCGGGGGCACAGATACGCAGTATTTT.

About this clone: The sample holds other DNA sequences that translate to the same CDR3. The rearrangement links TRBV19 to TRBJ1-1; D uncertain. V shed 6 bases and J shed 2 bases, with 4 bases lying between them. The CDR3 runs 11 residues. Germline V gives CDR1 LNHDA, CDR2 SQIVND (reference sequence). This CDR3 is CASSRNTEAFF. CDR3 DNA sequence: TGTGCCAGTAGCCGAAACACTGAAGCTTTCTTT.

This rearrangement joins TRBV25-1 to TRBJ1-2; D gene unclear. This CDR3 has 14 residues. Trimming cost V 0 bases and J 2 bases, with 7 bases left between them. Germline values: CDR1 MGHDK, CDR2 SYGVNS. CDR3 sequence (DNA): TGTGCCAGCAGTGAATACGGAGGGAACTATGGCTACACCTTC. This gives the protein CASSEYGGNYGYTF.

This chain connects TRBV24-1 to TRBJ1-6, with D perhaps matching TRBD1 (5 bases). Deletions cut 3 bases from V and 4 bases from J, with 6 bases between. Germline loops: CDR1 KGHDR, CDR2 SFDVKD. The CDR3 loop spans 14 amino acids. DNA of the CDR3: TGTGCCACCAGTGATGGGGGGTATAATTCACCCCTCCACTTT. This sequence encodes CATSDGGYNSPLHF.

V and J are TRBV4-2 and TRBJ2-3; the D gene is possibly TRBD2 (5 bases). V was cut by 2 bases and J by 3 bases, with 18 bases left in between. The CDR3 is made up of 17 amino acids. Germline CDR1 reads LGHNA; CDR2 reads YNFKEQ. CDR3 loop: CASSQWSGRVGTDTQYF. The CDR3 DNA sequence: TGTGCCAGCAGCCAATGGAGCGGAAGGGTAGGGACAGATACGCAGTATTTT.

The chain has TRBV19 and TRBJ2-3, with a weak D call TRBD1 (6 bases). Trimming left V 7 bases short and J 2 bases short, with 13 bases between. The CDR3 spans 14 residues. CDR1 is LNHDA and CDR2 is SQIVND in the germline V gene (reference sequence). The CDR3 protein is CASNGQLITDTQYF. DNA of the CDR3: TGTGCCAGTAACGGACAGCTTATCACAGATACGCAGTATTTT. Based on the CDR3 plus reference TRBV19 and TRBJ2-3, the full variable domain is DGGITQSPKYLFRKEGQNVTLSCEQNLNHDAMYWYRQDPGQGLRLIYYSQIVNDFQKGDIAEGYSVSREKKESFPLTVTSAQKNPTAFYLCASNGQLITDTQYFGPGTRLTVL.

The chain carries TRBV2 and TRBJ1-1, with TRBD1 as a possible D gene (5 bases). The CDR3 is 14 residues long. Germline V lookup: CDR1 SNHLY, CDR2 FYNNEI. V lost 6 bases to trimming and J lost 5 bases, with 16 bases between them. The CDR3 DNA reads TGTGCCAGCAGGGTGACAGCCGGCGGGACTGAAGCTTTCTTT. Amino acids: CASRVTAGGTEAFF.

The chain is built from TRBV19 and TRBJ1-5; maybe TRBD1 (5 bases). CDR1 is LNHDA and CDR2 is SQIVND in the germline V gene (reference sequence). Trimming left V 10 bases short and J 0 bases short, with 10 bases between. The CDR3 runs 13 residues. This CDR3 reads CATRDSSNQPQHF. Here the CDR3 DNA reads TGTGCCACCCGGGACTCTAGCAATCAGCCCCAGCATTTT.

The DNA of the CDR3 is TGTGCCAGCAGTGAACCGGACACCTATAATTCACCCCTCCACTTT. It specifies CASSEPDTYNSPLHF. This sequence joins TRBV6-1 and TRBJ1-6, with D perhaps TRBD1 (5 bases). Germline CDR1 and CDR2: MNHNS and SASEGT. This CDR3 comprises 15 residues. V shed 2 bases and J shed 2 bases, with 7 bases lying between them.

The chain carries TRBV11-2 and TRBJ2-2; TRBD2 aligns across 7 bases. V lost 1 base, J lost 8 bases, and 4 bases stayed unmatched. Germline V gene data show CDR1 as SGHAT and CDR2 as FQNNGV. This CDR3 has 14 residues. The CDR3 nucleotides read TGTGCCAGCAGCTTAGGAGCGGGATGGGGGGAGCTGTTTTTT. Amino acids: CASSLGAGWGELFF.

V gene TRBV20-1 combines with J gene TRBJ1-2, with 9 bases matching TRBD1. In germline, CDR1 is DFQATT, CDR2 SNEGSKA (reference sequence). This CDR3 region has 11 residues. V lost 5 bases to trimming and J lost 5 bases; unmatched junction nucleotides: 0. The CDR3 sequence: CSAGTGYGYTF. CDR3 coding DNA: TGCAGTGCTGGGACAGGGTATGGCTACACCTTC.

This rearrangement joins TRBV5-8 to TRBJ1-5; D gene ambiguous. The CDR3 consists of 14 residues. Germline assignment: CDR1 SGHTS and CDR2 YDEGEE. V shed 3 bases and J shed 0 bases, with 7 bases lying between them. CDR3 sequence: CASSSLHSNQPQHF. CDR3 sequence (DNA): TGTGCCAGCAGCTCCTTACATAGCAATCAGCCCCAGCATTTT.